The 29 T cell receptor beta chains below were found in one sample sequenced in a study of shared clonotypes between healthy human individuals. Sequencing was performed with immunoSEQ multiplex PCR; in TCRdb, only in-frame clones are kept and a portion is missing. The sample carries about 1 million clones, roughly 80% recorded once. The source material was memory CD4+ T cells sorted from blood. Subset: CD45RA-negative fraction. Every receptor here comes from a man aged 18 to 29 in good health.

DNA of the CDR3: TGTGCCAGCTCTCGTCCGGGACGGAGGAACACTGAAGCTTTCTTT. Its protein is CASSRPGRRNTEAFF. J is TRBJ1-1 and V is TRBV6-6; maybe TRBD1 (5 bases). This CDR3 has 15 residues. The ends were cut back, 8 bases at V and 1 base at J, with 17 bases in the middle. The germline CDR1 and CDR2 sequences are MNHNY and SVGAGI (reference sequence).

The rearrangement links TRBV6-5 to TRBJ1-1, with no clear D. The CDR3 has 14 amino acids. Germline CDR1 reads MNHEY; CDR2 reads SVGAGI. V was cut by 5 bases and J by 0 bases, with 10 bases left in between. The CDR3 region is CASSEHGLNTEAFF. The CDR3 nucleotides read TGTGCCAGCAGTGAACACGGTTTGAACACTGAAGCTTTCTTT.

This rearrangement joins TRBV5-4 to TRBJ2-5; D uncertain. There are 14 residues in the CDR3. Trimming removed 0 bases at V and 1 base at J, with 7 bases between. The V gene's germline CDR1 is SGHNT and CDR2 YYREEE (reference sequence). The CDR3 loop is CASSLVQFQETQYF. CDR3 DNA: TGTGCCAGCAGCTTGGTACAATTCCAAGAGACCCAGTACTTC.

The rearrangement links TRBV6-5 to TRBJ2-2, with 8 bases identical to TRBD1. V was pared by 7 bases and J by 6 bases, with 7 bases of the junction left unmatched. The CDR3 has 14 residues. Germline V gene data show CDR1 as MNHEY and CDR2 as SVGAGI. The CDR3 spells CASTYQGAPGELFF. CDR3 nucleotide sequence: TGTGCCAGCACCTACCAGGGGGCTCCCGGGGAGCTGTTTTTT.

The CDR3 loop is CASSLVGATDTQYF. The CDR3 DNA reads as TGCGCCAGCAGCTTGGTAGGGGCCACAGATACGCAGTATTTT. V usage is TRBV5-1 and J usage is TRBJ2-3, with D perhaps matching TRBD1 (5 bases). Germline V gene lookup returns CDR1 SGHRS and CDR2 YFSETQ. The CDR3 loop spans 14 amino acids. V dropped 0 bases and J dropped 2 bases, with 7 bases sitting between them. The full variable domain, rest sourced from reference TRBV5-1 and TRBJ2-3, is KAGVTQTPRYLIKTRGQQVTLSCSPISGHRSVSWYQQTPGQGLQFLFEYFSETQRNKGNFPGRFSGRQFSNSRSEMNVSTLELGDSALYLCASSLVGATDTQYFGPGTRLTVL.

The chain recombines TRBV7-2 with TRBJ2-3; D gene unclear. The CDR3 consists of 15 residues. From germline, CDR1 is SGHTA and CDR2 FQGNSA. V was pared by 4 bases and J by 6 bases, with 17 bases between. The CDR3 DNA reads TGTGCCAGCAGCTCACCTCAGATACGGGCCGATACGCAGTATTTT. Its protein product is CASSSPQIRADTQYF.

J is TRBJ2-7 and V is TRBV28; TRBD1 or TRBD2 may be the D gene (5 bases each). CDR1 and CDR2 from the germline V gene are MDHEN and SYDVKM. This CDR3 is built from 17 residues. The V and J ends lost 5 bases and 3 bases respectively, with 23 bases between them. CDR3 sequence reads: CASSQPAPRGNRYEQYF. The CDR3 DNA reads as TGTGCCAGCAGTCAGCCAGCCCCGAGGGGTAATCGCTACGAGCAGTACTTC.

The J gene is TRBJ1-1, the V gene TRBV5-1; D not certain. Trimming removed 1 base at V and 0 bases at J, with 7 bases between. The CDR3 runs 14 residues. Germline-derived CDR1 and CDR2 are SGHRS and YFSETQ. The CDR3: CASSLQDVNTEAFF. CDR3 bases: TGCGCCAGCAGCTTGCAGGACGTGAACACTGAAGCTTTCTTT.

J is TRBJ1-1 and V is TRBV5-1; TRBD1 is a possible D gene (5 bases). This CDR3 is built from 15 residues. Germline-derived CDR1 and CDR2 are SGHRS and YFSETQ. Deletions cut 4 bases from V and 0 bases from J, with 13 bases between. DNA for the CDR3: TGCGCCAGCAGCCCCGGCGGGGGGGTGAACACTGAAGCTTTCTTT. Its protein product is CASSPGGGVNTEAFF.

On this clone: This sample includes further DNA sequences coding for the same CDR3. The chain uses TRBV4-2 and TRBJ2-1, with 14 bases identical to TRBD2. The CDR3 contains 15 residues. V shed 4 bases, J shed 5 bases, and the junction held 1 base outside the gene matches. From germline, CDR1 is LGHNA and CDR2 YNFKEQ. The CDR3 DNA sequence: TGTGCCAGCAGCCTGACTAGCGGGGGGGACAATGAGCAGTTCTTC. This gives the protein CASSLTSGGDNEQFF.

This clone was detected once. The rearrangement uses TRBV6-1 and TRBJ2-2; TRBD1 might be the D (5 bases). Looked up from germline, CDR1 is MNHNS and CDR2 is SASEGT. The length of the CDR3 is 16 residues. Deletions cut 0 bases from V and 5 bases from J, with 13 bases between. CDR3 in amino acids: CASSEAGRRGTGELFF. The CDR3 nucleotides are TGTGCCAGCAGTGAAGCAGGACGTAGGGGAACCGGGGAGCTGTTTTTT.

J is TRBJ2-7 and V is TRBV29-1, with TRBD1 matching 10 bases. This CDR3 is built from 15 residues. The V gene end was trimmed by 6 bases and the J gene end by 3 bases; junction bases not matched to a gene: 11. Germline lookup yields CDR1 SQVTM and CDR2 ANQGSEA. In DNA, the CDR3 is TGCAGCGTCAAAACGTGGACAGGGGGGCACTACGAGCAGTACTTC. This translates into CSVKTWTGGHYEQYF.

The chain uses TRBV15 and TRBJ2-2, with 7 bases that match TRBD1. CDR1 and CDR2 (germline): LNHNV, YYDKDF (reference sequence). After removal of 7 bases from V and 1 base from J, the junction contained 3 bases not matched to a gene. CDR3 length: 14 amino acids. The chain's CDR3 is CATTWTGNTGELFF. The CDR3 region has the DNA TGTGCCACCACGTGGACAGGGAACACCGGGGAGCTGTTTTTT.

J is TRBJ1-5 and V is TRBV2, with no clear D. V was trimmed by 1 base and J by 0 bases, leaving 7 bases between them. The CDR3 runs 15 residues. Germline values: CDR1 SNHLY, CDR2 FYNNEI. The CDR3, as DNA: TGTGCCAGCAGTGAAGGAGTTTATAGCAATCAGCCCCAGCATTTT. Translated, it gives CASSEGVYSNQPQHF.

As for this clone: Other DNA sequences in the sample encode the same CDR3. The CDR3 nucleotides are TGCGCCAGCAGCATAAGACAGGGCACAGATACGCAGTATTTT. It codes for CASSIRQGTDTQYF. The chain recombines TRBV5-1 with TRBJ2-3; tentatively, D is TRBD1 (6 bases). Trimming removed 4 bases at V and 1 base at J, with 10 bases between. CDR3 size: 14 residues. Germline CDR1 SGHRS, CDR2 YFSETQ.

The chain combines TRBV7-2 with TRBJ2-5; D might be TRBD1 (7 bases). CDR1 and CDR2 (germline): SGHTA, FQGNSA. Trimming shortened V by 2 bases and J by 4 bases, and 11 bases separated the two germline ends. The CDR3 loop spans 14 amino acids. In DNA, the CDR3 is TGTGCCAGCAGCTTACGGCAGGGGGGAGAGACCCAGTACTTC. It codes for CASSLRQGGETQYF.

The J gene is TRBJ1-1, the V gene TRBV27; TRBD1 agrees at 11 bases. CDR3 size: 16 residues. Trimming at V came to 6 bases and at J to 1 base, leaving 7 bases not matched to a gene. Germline V gene data show CDR1 as MNHEY and CDR2 as SMNVEV (reference sequence). The CDR3 bases are TGTGCCAGCAGACTAGGACAGGGGGCAAAGAACACTGAAGCTTTCTTT. Residues: CASRLGQGAKNTEAFF.

The CDR3: CASSPGTGIVTEAFF. The CDR3 DNA follows: TGTGCCAGCAGTCCCGGGACAGGCATAGTGACTGAAGCTTTCTTT. This sequence joins TRBV6-1 and TRBJ1-1; TRBD1 matches at 8 bases. V dropped 5 bases and J dropped 5; count of bases not matched to a gene: 10. There are 15 residues in the CDR3. The germline gives CDR1 MNHNS, CDR2 SASEGT.

J is TRBJ1-4 and V is TRBV5-1, with D unclear. V was cut by 4 bases and J by 4 bases, with 14 bases left in between. In germline, CDR1 is SGHRS, CDR2 YFSETQ. This CDR3 spans 15 amino acids. DNA of the CDR3: TGCGCCAGCAGCCGATCGGCAACGGGTAATGAAAAACTGTTTTTT. It yields the protein CASSRSATGNEKLFF.

This chain links TRBV6-1 with TRBJ1-3, with 7 positions matching TRBD1. Germline CDR1 is MNHNS and CDR2 is SASEGT. J was trimmed by 0 bases and V by 4 bases; bases with no gene match: 12. This CDR3 region has 18 residues. The CDR3 coding sequence is TGTGCCAGCAGTGCACAGGGTCACAAGGGGGCCTCTGGAAACACCATATATTTT. The encoded protein is CASSAQGHKGASGNTIYF.

The chain joins TRBV7-2 to TRBJ1-5, with TRBD1 identical over 7 bases. V shed 5 bases and J 7 bases; nucleotides not matched to a gene: 8. The CDR3 contains 14 residues. Germline CDR1 reads SGHTA; CDR2 reads FQGNSA. The CDR3 nucleotides read TGTGCCAGCAGCCTCGACAGGGTATACCAGCCCCAGCATTTT. This sequence encodes CASSLDRVYQPQHF.

The V gene is TRBV21-1, the J gene TRBJ2-7; the DNA was not used to check the table's D call, TRBD2. TRBV21-1 is classified as a pseudogene. This CDR3 is 17 amino acids long. The CDR3 protein is CASSKVLAGRLLWEQYF. In DNA form, the CDR3 reads TGTGCCAGCAGCAAAGTTCTAGCGGGAAGGTTGCTCTGGGAGCAGTACTTC.

The V and J genes are TRBV5-1 and TRBJ1-1; D is undetermined. The V end was cut by 7 bases, the J end by 4 bases, with 17 bases between. CDR1 is SGHRS, CDR2 YFSETQ, per germline. CDR3 length: 14 amino acids. CDR3 nucleotide sequence: TGCGCCAGCGCTTCCGGGGAGACGGCCACTGAAGCTTTCTTT. This sequence encodes CASASGETATEAFF.

In regard to this clone: A much larger clone differs by one base, so this may be a read error. The gene calls are TRBV5-6 and TRBJ2-7; 10 nucleotides match TRBD1. The CDR3 spans 13 residues. Trimming took 3 bases from V and 3 from J; bases not matched to a gene: 0. CDR1 is SGHDT and CDR2 is YYEEEE in the germline V gene. The CDR3 region has the DNA TGTGCCAGCAGCTGGACAGGGGGCTACGAGCAGTACTTC. Translating it yields CASSWTGGYEQYF.

The chain links TRBV28 to TRBJ1-5; TRBD1 might be the D (5 bases). The CDR3 runs 14 residues. Germline CDR1 and CDR2: MDHEN and SYDVKM. V lost 3 bases to trimming and J lost 3 bases, with 9 bases between them. CDR3 nucleotide sequence: TGTGCCAGCAGTTTTTCGACAGACAATCAGCCCCAGCATTTT. Translation gives CASSFSTDNQPQHF.

This chain joins TRBV7-9 and TRBJ2-3, with 10 bases lining up with TRBD2. This CDR3 comprises 15 residues. The germline V gene has CDR1 SEHNR and CDR2 FQNEAQ (reference sequence). Trimming cost V 8 bases and J 0 bases; bases outside gene matches: 5. The CDR3 region has the DNA TGTGCCAGCGGGCGGACTAGCGGTAGCACAGATACGCAGTATTTT. Its protein is CASGRTSGSTDTQYF.

V usage is TRBV6-1 and J usage is TRBJ1-6; TRBD1 might be the D (6 bases). The germline gives CDR1 MNHNS, CDR2 SASEGT. Trimming took off 0 bases at V and 13 bases at J, with 16 bases between the two ends. The CDR3 covers 15 residues. The CDR3 DNA is TGTGCCAGCAGTGAAGCTGGGGGGCTAGGGAGTCCCCTCCACTTT. It translates to CASSEAGGLGSPLHF.

This sequence joins TRBV10-3 and TRBJ2-3, with D unresolved. CDR1 ENHRY and CDR2 SYGVKD come from the germline V gene. The CDR3 is made up of 14 amino acids. V lost 3 bases, J lost 2 bases, and 9 bases lay in between. The CDR3 spells CAISELATTDTQYF. The CDR3 DNA follows: TGTGCCATCAGTGAACTCGCAACCACAGATACGCAGTATTTT.

This clone appeared a single time. The rearrangement links TRBV5-4 to TRBJ1-1, with TRBD1 matching 8 bases. Germline V gives CDR1 SGHNT, CDR2 YYREEE (reference sequence). The CDR3 spans 15 residues. The V gene end was trimmed by 3 bases and the J gene end by 2 bases; junction bases not matched to a gene: 6. The CDR3 reads CASSSRQGLNTEAFF. In nucleotides, the CDR3 is TGTGCCAGCAGCTCGAGACAGGGGCTAAACACTGAAGCTTTCTTT. The full variable domain, completed using reference TRBV5-4 and TRBJ1-1, is ETGVTQSPTHLIKTRGQQVTLRCSSQSGHNTVSWYQQALGQGPQFIFQYYREEENGRGNFPPRFSGLQFPNYSSELNVNALELDDSALYLCASSSRQGLNTEAFFGQGTRLTVV.